Following are 5 T cell receptor beta chains from one sample sequenced in a study of blood T cells in healthy people across ages. Primed by a sample-barcoded 5' primer and a J-beta primer mix, a second PCR proceeded for 7 to 11 cycles. MiXCR was run by TCRdb on the 5' RACE reads, yielding one entry per CDR3 protein. The table has over a million distinct CDR3 sequences, 40% to 50% seen once. The sequencing sample was made of blood. All receptors come from a woman under 30 in good health.

The chain joins TRBV20-1 to TRBJ2-7; TRBD1 matches at 7 bases. V trimming: 6 bases; J trimming: 1 base; junction bases outside the gene matches: 6. Germline CDR1 DFQATT, CDR2 SNEGSKA (reference sequence). The CDR3 sequence is 13 residues long. As DNA, the CDR3 is TGCAGTGCCCTTGGGACAGTATCCTACGAGCAGTACTTC. This sequence encodes CSALGTVSYEQYF.

This clonotype was seen just once. The chain couples TRBV7-2 to TRBJ2-7; TRBD2 matches at 13 bases. The CDR3 spans 16 residues. Per the germline V gene, CDR1 is SGHTA and CDR2 is FQGNSA. The junction had 6 bases not matched to a gene; V was cut back by 5 bases and J by 2 bases. DNA for the CDR3: TGTGCCAGCAGCCGACTAGCGGGGGGATCTACCTACGAGCAGTACTTC. It specifies CASSRLAGGSTYEQYF. Drawing the rest from reference TRBV7-2 and TRBJ2-7, the complete variable domain is GAGVSQSPSNKVTEKGKDVELRCDPISGHTALYWYRQSLGQGLEFLIYFQGNSAPDKSGLPSDRFSAERTGGSVSTLTIQRTQQEDSAVYLCASSRLAGGSTYEQYFGPGTRLTVT.

The V gene is TRBV20-1, the J gene TRBJ2-2, with 14 positions matching TRBD2. After removal of 5 bases from V and 5 bases from J, the junction contained 7 bases not matched to a gene. CDR1 is DFQATT, CDR2 SNEGSKA, per germline (reference sequence). This CDR3 region has 16 residues. CDR3 in amino acids: CSAWGLAGVNTGELFF. CDR3 bases: TGCAGTGCTTGGGGACTAGCGGGAGTTAATACCGGGGAGCTGTTTTTT.

This clonotype has ten or more counts. The V gene is TRBV20-1, the J gene TRBJ2-1, with 7 bases lining up with TRBD2. The CDR3 is made up of 15 amino acids. The J segment lost 7 bases and the V segment lost 0 bases, leaving 9 bases of the junction unmatched. Germline CDR1 is DFQATT and CDR2 is SNEGSKA (reference sequence). CDR3 region: CSAREVLANTNEQFF. The DNA of the CDR3 is TGCAGTGCTAGAGAAGTACTAGCGAATACGAATGAGCAGTTCTTC.

The chain couples TRBV7-2 to TRBJ2-1; D is ambiguous. This CDR3 contains 14 residues. Trimming cost V 5 bases and J 7 bases, with 15 bases left between them. Germline V gene data show CDR1 as SGHTA and CDR2 as FQGNSA. CDR3 coding DNA: TGTGCCAGCAGCATGGGGAACGGAGCTAATGAGCAGTTCTTC. Amino acid sequence: CASSMGNGANEQFF.